The subject of this entry is one T cell receptor (beta chain). Participants spanned ages about 18 to 100 years and resided in roughly 22 US areas. Participants reported their clinical history, and cohort assignment relied on those reports. This specimen comes from a study of blood T cell repertoires in COVID-19. Per the authors' pipeline: Estimates of nucleated cell counts were drawn from the amplification of reference gene primers. The table came from immunoSEQ multiplex PCR; TCRdb's copy has only in-frame clones and leaves some out. The V and J calls and clone size are taken from that table; D and trimming were inferred from the DNA. The sample consists of a few hundred thousand clones, about 86% of them appearing once. The sequencing input was PBMCs or T cells enriched from blood (not recorded which). The receptor comes from a woman in her thirties or forties with acute COVID-19.

The CDR3 DNA follows: TGTGCCAGCACCCTGACATCCTCCCCCTACGAGCAGTACTTC. It specifies CASTLTSSPYEQYF. V usage is TRBV3-1 (or the pseudogene TRBV3-2) and J usage is TRBJ2-7; D is uncertain. The CDR3 length is 14 residues. The germline V gene encodes CDR1 LGHDT and CDR2 YNNKEL (reference sequence). Trimming left V 7 bases short and J 2 bases short, with 15 bases between.